These 20 T cell receptor beta chains were sequenced from one sample in a study of T cell clonality in common variable immunodeficiency (dated by TCRdb to between 2014 and 2017). To prepare the library, the immunoSEQ multiplex PCR assay was applied. TCRdb obtained this table from immuneACCESS and retained in-frame rearrangements with V and J assigned. These tables miss some clones; where compared with another copy, unresolved V genes account for less than half of the shortfall, and the remainder is unexplained. The sample has fewer than 75,000 clones on record, with no singletons. The top ten clonotypes cover about 1.7% of the sample. The sequencing sample was made of peripheral blood mononuclear cells. Source of these receptors: a person aged 18 to 75 in good health.

This clone was counted ten times or more. The read gets to within 3 residues of the CDR3 end, and the germline J gene fills in the rest. V is TRBV19 and J is TRBJ1-5, with a tentative D call TRBD1 (6 bases). From germline, CDR1 is LNHDA and CDR2 SQIVND (reference sequence). The ends were cut back, 6 bases at V and 3 bases at J, with 15 bases in the middle. This CDR3 is built from 15 residues. CDR3 DNA, as far as it was read: TGTGCCAGTAGCAGGGGAGGGAATCTCAATCAGCCC. It specifies CASSRGGNLNQP. The entire CDR3 reads CASSRGGNLNQPQHF.

This clone has ten or more counts. The read falls 3 residues short of the CDR3 end, and the missing part is taken from the germline J gene. The chain uses TRBV2 and TRBJ1-6; 7 bases map to TRBD1. From germline, CDR1 is SNHLY and CDR2 FYNNEI. The V segment lost 7 bases and the J segment 5 bases; nucleotides outside the gene matches: 8. The CDR3 has 15 amino acids. The CDR3 DNA, read in part, is TGTGCCAGCACCCAGGGGGATGAGAATAATTCACCC. This sequence encodes CASTQGDENNSP. The CDR3 in its entirety is CASTQGDENNSPLHF.

This clone was counted many times. From the germline J gene comes the end of the CDR3, since the read stops 3 residues before it. This chain links TRBV20-1 with TRBJ2-4, with D perhaps TRBD1 (6 bases). Trimming stripped 5 bases from V and 1 base from J, with 18 bases between. Germline V gene sequence: CDR1 DFQATT, CDR2 SNEGSKA (reference sequence). The CDR3 totals 16 residues. The CDR3 DNA, read in part, is TGCAGTGCTGGTCCAAGGGGGTGGGCGGCCAAAAACATT. It translates to CSAGPRGWAAKNI. The full CDR3 reads CSAGPRGWAAKNIQYF.

This clone was seen ten or more times. Read sequence stops 3 residues before the CDR3 end, and the germline J gene provides the missing end. This chain connects TRBV19 to TRBJ1-2; D gene unclear. CDR1 and CDR2 from the germline V gene are LNHDA and SQIVND (reference sequence). This CDR3 comprises 12 residues. The DNA read from the CDR3 is TGTGCCAGTAGTACCTCCCACATAAGC. This encodes CASSTSHIS. The whole CDR3 is CASSTSHISYTF.

There are many counts of this clone. The read comes to an end 3 residues before the CDR3 does, leaving the germline J gene to fill in the end. The rearrangement joins TRBV19 to TRBJ2-7; D may be TRBD1 (5 bases). The CDR3 length is 14 residues. The V end was cut by 2 bases, the J end by 0 bases, with 8 bases between. Germline V gene lookup returns CDR1 LNHDA and CDR2 SQIVND (reference sequence). CDR3 DNA (partial): TGTGCCAGTAGTATAAGTGACAGCTCCTACGAG. Amino acids: CASSISDSSYE. The entire CDR3 sequence reads CASSISDSSYEQYF.

This clone has ten or more counts. From the germline J gene comes the end of the CDR3, since the read stops 3 residues before it. J is TRBJ1-2 and V is TRBV2; D unclear. The CDR3 sequence is 13 residues long. CDR1 is SNHLY and CDR2 is FYNNEI in the germline V gene. The CDR3 spells CAGLDPASGGYTF. CDR3 bases read: TGTGCCGGCCTGGATCCGGCTTCGGGGGGC.

Ten or more counts support this clone. The observed sequence ends 3 residues before the CDR3 terminus, with the missing tail filled in from the germline J gene. The chain joins TRBV29-1 to TRBJ2-3, with D unresolved. Trimming pared 6 bases from V and 6 bases from J, leaving 10 bases between. Germline lookup yields CDR1 SQVTM and CDR2 ANQGSEA. The CDR3 runs 11 residues. The CDR3 bases that were read are TGCAGCGTCCCCGGAGCGGATACG. Translated, it gives CSVPGADT. The entire CDR3 reads CSVPGADTQYF.

This clone was observed many times. Read coverage stops 3 residues before the CDR3 terminus; the germline J gene supplies the remainder. This rearrangement joins TRBV29-1 to TRBJ2-7; D not resolved. V dropped 0 bases and J dropped 0 bases, with 9 bases sitting between them. Germline V gene data show CDR1 as SQVTM and CDR2 as ANQGSEA. CDR3 length: 14 amino acids. The covered CDR3 bases are TGCAGCGTTGAAGATGTTGGTAGCTCCTACGAG. Translated: CSVEDVGSSYE. The whole CDR3 protein reads CSVEDVGSSYEQYF.

At least ten counts were recorded for this clone. The read ends 3 residues shy of where the CDR3 ends; the end is completed using the germline J gene. This same CDR3 is encoded by further DNA sequences in the sample. V is TRBV12-3 or TRBV12-4 and J is TRBJ1-2, with D unresolved. The CDR3 contains 12 residues. The V and J ends lost 2 bases and 2 bases respectively, with 3 bases between them. CDR3 residues: CASSLRNYGYTF. The sequenced CDR3 bases are TGTGCCAGCAGTTTAAGGAACTATGGC.

This clone has ten or more counts. The read gets to within 3 residues of the CDR3 end, and the germline J gene fills in the rest. The chain has TRBV20-1 and TRBJ2-1; perhaps TRBD2 as D (6 bases). Germline loops: CDR1 DFQATT, CDR2 SNEGSKA (reference sequence). There are 13 residues in the CDR3. The V gene lost 1 base and the J gene lost 9 bases, with 13 bases spanning the gap. The CDR3 loop reads CSARVRLGGEQFF. The covered CDR3 bases are TGCAGTGCTAGAGTCAGGCTGGGGGGTGAG.

This clone has at least ten counts. The CDR3 end lies 3 residues beyond the end of the read and is filled in from the germline J gene. The chain carries TRBV20-1 and TRBJ2-1, with 9 bases aligning to TRBD1. The junction had 6 bases not matched to a gene; V was cut back by 3 bases and J by 6 bases. This CDR3 has 14 amino acids. Germline V gene sequence: CDR1 DFQATT, CDR2 SNEGSKA (reference sequence). CDR3 DNA (partial): TGCAGTGCTAGGGGGACAGGGATATTCAATGAG. Protein: CSARGTGIFNE. The complete CDR3 sequence is CSARGTGIFNEQFF.

This clone was detected many times. The read finishes 3 residues shy of the CDR3 end, and the germline J gene is used to complete it. This chain links TRBV5-1 with TRBJ2-1, with TRBD2 matching over 8 bases. Germline trimming cut 1 base from V and 0 bases from J; bases unmatched to any gene: 12. The germline V gene has CDR1 SGHRS and CDR2 YFSETQ. This CDR3 has 19 residues. CDR3 residues: CASSLTSSGSWSSYNEQFF. CDR3 DNA, as far as it was read: TGCGCCAGCAGCTTGACGTCTAGCGGGTCCTGGAGCTCCTACAATGAG.

Ten or more counts support this clone. The CDR3 goes on 3 residues after the read ends, and that part is filled in from the germline J gene. The rearrangement joins TRBV11-3 to TRBJ2-1; TRBD2 matches at 7 bases. V shed 2 bases and J 5 bases; nucleotides not matched to a gene: 3. Germline values: CDR1 SGHNT, CDR2 YENEEA. This CDR3 is 14 amino acids long. The CDR3 here is CASSLSGVDNEQFF. Partial CDR3 DNA: TGTGCCAGCAGCTTAAGCGGGGTCGACAATGAG.

The table lists this clone with many counts. The sequenced fragment ends 3 residues before the CDR3 boundary, so the rest is inferred from the germline J gene. V is TRBV20-1 and J is TRBJ2-7; no definite D call. Trimming stripped 6 bases from V and 2 bases from J, with 14 bases between. Germline CDR1 and CDR2: DFQATT and SNEGSKA (reference sequence). The CDR3 spans 13 residues. Incomplete CDR3 DNA: TGCAGTGCCCCAACAGTCGCCCCCTACGAG. Its translation is CSAPTVAPYE. The complete CDR3 reads CSAPTVAPYEQYF.

This clone was counted many times. From the germline J gene comes the end of the CDR3, since the read stops 3 residues before it. The genes are TRBV30 and TRBJ2-4, with 8 bases that match TRBD1. The CDR3 totals 17 residues. After removal of 0 bases from V and 1 base from J, the junction contained 8 bases not matched to a gene. Germline V gives CDR1 GTSNPN, CDR2 SVGIG (reference sequence). CDR3 DNA (partial): TGTGCCTGGAGTGTTTTTAGGCAGGGGGCCGCCAAAAACATT. It codes for CAWSVFRQGAAKNI. The entire CDR3 is CAWSVFRQGAAKNIQYF.

This clone has at least ten counts. CDR3 sequence: CSARKAGEGNEQFF. Incomplete CDR3 DNA: TGCAGTGCTAGGAAAGCGGGAGAGGGGAATGAG. The J gene is TRBJ2-1, the V gene TRBV20-1, with 8 bases identical to TRBD2. The read halts 3 residues ahead of the CDR3 end, with the missing end drawn from the germline J gene. Trimming removed 3 bases from V and 7 bases from J; junction bases left unmatched: 8. This CDR3 is 14 amino acids long. Germline V gives CDR1 DFQATT, CDR2 SNEGSKA (reference sequence).

Many counts were recorded for this clone. The read terminates 3 residues before the CDR3 end, so the remaining end is supplied by the germline J gene. V is TRBV12-5 and J is TRBJ1-2; no reliable D call. Germline V lookup: CDR1 LGHNT, CDR2 FRNRAP. The CDR3 is made up of 15 amino acids. CDR3 sequence: CASAKEVTPSGGYTF. The CDR3 DNA, read in part, is TGTGCTAGTGCCAAAGAGGTCACGCCCAGCGGCGGC.

This clone was detected only a few times. The sequence runs out 3 residues before the end of the CDR3; the remainder is reconstructed from the germline J gene. V usage is TRBV7-8 and J usage is TRBJ2-6; D is unresolved. The CDR3 consists of 15 residues. Germline loops: CDR1 SGHVS, CDR2 FQNEAQ. Trimming took off 7 bases at V and 0 bases at J, with 10 bases between the two ends. CDR3 DNA (partial): TGTGCCAGCATCCTAGGCGCCTCTGGGGCCAACGTC. It encodes CASILGASGANV. In full, the CDR3 is CASILGASGANVLTF.

Ten or more counts support this clone. Read sequence stops 3 residues before the CDR3 end, and the germline J gene provides the missing end. The rearrangement links TRBV20-1 to TRBJ1-1; TRBD1 matches 10 bases. V was clipped by 4 bases and J by 0 bases; unmatched bases: 2. Germline lookup yields CDR1 DFQATT and CDR2 SNEGSKA (reference sequence). This CDR3 has 14 amino acids. Here the CDR3 reads CSAKDRGLNTEAFF. The covered CDR3 bases are TGCAGTGCTAAAGACAGGGGGCTGAACACTGAA.

This clone showed up many times. Read data end 3 residues before the CDR3 end; the end is taken from the germline J gene. The chain uses TRBV20-1 and TRBJ2-3; D is ambiguous. CDR3 length: 13 residues. Germline V gene lookup returns CDR1 DFQATT and CDR2 SNEGSKA (reference sequence). V shed 1 base and J shed 6 bases, with 11 bases lying between them. The CDR3 DNA, read in part, is TGCAGTGCTAGAGGAGCCATAGGGGATACG. Translated: CSARGAIGDT. The entire CDR3 protein is CSARGAIGDTQYF.